The clone carrying this T cell receptor (beta chain) showed up just a few times. For CDR3 and TCR beta VDJ profiling, genomic DNA was the template used. TCRdb independently ran MiXCR on the reads; one entry per CDR3 protein. The repertoire holds some 160,000 distinct CDR3 sequences, 40% to 55% seen once, with around 3% in the top ten. The data were obtained in a study of CD8+CD57+ T cells in acquired aplastic anemia. Study-wide context: CD4+ and CD8+ cells, once sorted, gave DNA averaging approximately 3.3 ug.

All sequencing subjects had displayed CD8+CD57+ cell expansion on flow cytometry. V lost 5 bases to trimming and J lost 0 bases, with 11 bases between them. CDR1 and CDR2 (germline): SEHNR, FQNEAQ (reference sequence). CDR3 size: 14 residues. This clonotype was sampled from a human donor with aplastic anemia. The chain links TRBV7-9 to TRBJ2-7; D might be TRBD2 (6 bases). The specimen was sorted CD4+, CD8+, or CD8+CD57+ T cells (not recorded which) from PBMCs. CDR3 DNA sequence: TGTGCCAGCAGCCCGAGGGACTCCTCCTACGAGCAGTACTTC. This codes for CASSPRDSSYEQYF. The full variable domain, in which reference TRBV7-9 and TRBJ2-7 provide the parts outside the CDR3, is DTGVSQNPRHKITKRGQNVTFRCDPISEHNRLYWYRQTLGQGPEFLTYFQNEAQLEKSRLLSDRFSAERPKGSFSTLEIQRTEQGDSAMYLCASSPRDSSYEQYFGPGTRLTVT.